Listed below are T cell receptor beta chains from one sample, sequenced in a study of T cell repertoires in cytomegalovirus infection. MiXCR was run by TCRdb on the reads, yielding one entry per CDR3 protein. Of around 550,000 distinct CDR3 sequences in the sample, about 25% were seen once. The sample comprised PBMCs. These receptors were taken from a human donor in good health (CMV status not recorded). Some clones in this sample may be carry-over from other donors' samples. CDR3s include the opening cysteine and the closing phenylalanine or tryptophan. Fields, in order: V gene, J gene, clone size, D gene, CDR3 protein, CDR3 DNA. D genes are given only for firm matches. Clone size appears in some rows only: once, few, many, or a class for an expanded clone.

TRBV7-2	TRBJ1-1	-	-	CASSQDRYTEAFF	TGTGCCAGCAGCCAAGACAGATACACTGAAGCTTTCTTT
TRBV20-1	TRBJ1-2	-	-	CSASAGVYGYTF	TGCAGTGCTAGTGCAGGGGTCTATGGCTACACCTTC
TRBV7-9	TRBJ1-1	many	-	CASSLDQGVEAFF	TGTGCCAGCAGCTTAGACCAGGGAGTAGAAGCTTTCTTT
TRBV7-2	TRBJ2-5	once	-	CASSLRAGREETQYF	TGTGCCAGCAGCTTACGCGCCGGCAGGGAAGAGACCCAGTACTTC
TRBV29-1	TRBJ1-1	few	TRBD1	CSVGARGQDEAFF	TGCAGCGTTGGTGCTCGGGGACAGGATGAAGCTTTCTTT
TRBV5-6	TRBJ2-2	few	-	CASSQEEVGELFF	TGTGCCAGCAGCCAGGAGGAGGTGGGGGAGCTGTTTTTT
TRBV5-1	TRBJ2-5	-	-	CASSSDRMTTQETQYF	TGCGCCAGCAGCTCTGATCGGATGACTACACAAGAGACCCAGTACTTC
TRBV7-2	TRBJ2-3	many	-	CASSLRRTTDTQYF	TGTGCCAGCAGCTTGCGACGGACCACAGATACGCAGTATTTT
TRBV20-1	TRBJ2-7	-	-	CSVRGTASSYEQYF	TGCAGTGTCAGGGGGACTGCGAGCTCCTACGAGCAGTACTTC
TRBV7-2	TRBJ2-2	many	TRBD1	CASSHTDRGMGAGELFF	TGTGCCAGCAGCCATACTGACAGGGGAATGGGGGCCGGGGAGCTGTTTTTT
TRBV11-1	TRBJ1-2	few	-	CASSPGTASYGYTF	TGTGCCAGCAGCCCTGGGACTGCCAGCTATGGCTACACCTTC